A single sample gave rise to the 8 T cell receptor beta chains below, sequenced in a study of response to subunit inactivated influenza vaccine. MiXCR, applied by TCRdb to the RT-PCR reads, yields one record per CDR3 protein. Among roughly 500,000 distinct CDR3 sequences listed, approximately 15% were seen once. This specimen consisted of CD4+ T cells sorted from PBMCs, obtained less than 30 months after vaccination. These receptors came from a man aged 45-69 years who received an inactivated influenza vaccine.

The rearrangement uses TRBV20-1 and TRBJ1-4; D perhaps matches TRBD1 (6 bases). Trimming removed 5 bases at V and 0 bases at J, with 10 bases between. The CDR3 has 14 residues. Germline V gives CDR1 DFQATT, CDR2 SNEGSKA (reference sequence). CDR3 sequence (DNA): TGCAGTGCTGCAAGACAGGCAACTAATGAAAAACTGTTTTTT. This translates into CSAARQATNEKLFF.

The gene calls are TRBV3-1 and TRBJ1-5, with D possibly matching TRBD1 (6 bases). The CDR3 runs 14 residues. Trimming shortened V by 4 bases and J by 4 bases, and 11 bases separated the two germline ends. Germline loops: CDR1 LGHDT, CDR2 YNNKEL (reference sequence). The CDR3 nucleotides read TGTGCCAGCAGCCTGGGACATCGGAATCAGCCCCAGCATTTT. The encoded protein is CASSLGHRNQPQHF.

The V call is TRBV7-2, the J call TRBJ1-2, with 7 bases matching TRBD1. Germline trimming cut 5 bases from V and 4 bases from J; bases unmatched to any gene: 10. Germline V lookup: CDR1 SGHTA, CDR2 FQGNSA. The CDR3 consists of 15 residues. Here the CDR3 reads CASSVSLSGGYGYTF. CDR3 nucleotide sequence: TGTGCCAGCAGCGTCTCATTATCAGGGGGCTATGGCTACACCTTC.

This clonotype was recorded a few times. V gene TRBV11-2 combines with J gene TRBJ1-1; D possibly corresponds to TRBD1 (5 bases). V lost 1 base and J lost 0, with 18 bases in between. Germline assignment: CDR1 SGHAT and CDR2 FQNNGV. The length of the CDR3 is 18 residues. The CDR3 reads CASSLGAGGGGLNTEAFF. DNA for the CDR3: TGTGCCAGCAGCTTAGGAGCCGGGGGGGGTGGACTGAACACTGAAGCTTTCTTT.

The gene calls are TRBV5-1 and TRBJ1-1; 9 nucleotides match TRBD1. The junction had 5 bases not matched to a gene; V was cut back by 4 bases and J by 4 bases. Per the germline V gene, CDR1 is SGHRS and CDR2 is YFSETQ. The length of the CDR3 is 14 residues. This chain's CDR3 is CASSKKDRGTEAFF. The CDR3 DNA follows: TGCGCCAGCAGCAAAAAGGACAGGGGCACTGAAGCTTTCTTT. Full variable domain (rest looked up from reference TRBV5-1 and TRBJ1-1): KAGVTQTPRYLIKTRGQQVTLSCSPISGHRSVSWYQQTPGQGLQFLFEYFSETQRNKGNFPGRFSGRQFSNSRSEMNVSTLELGDSALYLCASSKKDRGTEAFFGQGTRLTVV.

This clonotype showed up just a few times. The rearrangement uses TRBV6-2 or TRBV6-3 and TRBJ2-3; TRBD2 matches at 13 bases. CDR1 is MNHEY and CDR2 is SVGEGT in the germline V gene. This CDR3 contains 15 residues. Trimming took 6 bases from V and 4 from J; bases not matched to a gene: 4. The DNA of the CDR3 is TGTGCCAGCAGACTAGCGGGGGGGCTGGCAGATACGCAGTATTTT. Protein product: CASRLAGGLADTQYF.

The V call is TRBV7-2, the J call TRBJ2-5; TRBD1 aligns across 7 bases. Germline CDR1 is SGHTA and CDR2 is FQGNSA. CDR3 length: 15 amino acids. V shed 7 bases and J 4 bases; nucleotides not matched to a gene: 12. The chain's CDR3 is CASKPQQGSRETQYF. CDR3 coding DNA: TGTGCCAGCAAGCCCCAACAGGGGTCTCGAGAGACCCAGTACTTC.

This clonotype turned up a few times. V is TRBV3-1 and J is TRBJ2-5, with D unresolved. The CDR3 totals 14 residues. The V end was cut by 3 bases, the J end by 1 base, with 9 bases between. Germline V gene lookup returns CDR1 LGHDT and CDR2 YNNKEL (reference sequence). CDR3 region: CASSHPSTQETQYF. CDR3 DNA sequence: TGTGCCAGCAGCCACCCGTCAACCCAAGAGACCCAGTACTTC.